The T cell receptor beta chain described here comes from a study of quantifying T cell responses using KT2 cells. Overall study: Reverse transcription used primers in the TCR alpha and beta constant regions.

A single-stranded UMI oligo with SP2 sequence was ligated to cDNA 3' ends. An equimolar mix of RC1.1 and RC1.2 primed the beta chain across TRBC1 and TRBC2. TCRdb processed the UMI-ligation and nested PCR reads anew with MiXCR; each CDR3 protein has one entry. The profile shows tens of thousands of distinct CDR3 sequences, 7.3% of them singletons. KT2, a clone with a known TCR, was spiked into unfractionated PBMC. Germline V gene sequence: CDR1 SGDLS, CDR2 YYNGEE. The V gene end was trimmed by 1 base and the J gene end by 4 bases; junction bases not matched to a gene: 6. The CDR3 length is 15 residues. This clonotype was observed at least ten times.

This chain uses TRBV9 with TRBJ2-5; 8 positions match TRBD2. The origin of this receptor is a human donor. Sequenced input: PBMCs spiked with cells of the T cell clone KT2. The CDR3 region is CASSVLSGSSETQYF. For the CDR3, the DNA is TGTGCCAGCAGCGTACTGAGCGGGAGTTCAGAGACCCAGTACTTC. Full variable domain (remainder filled in from reference TRBV9 and TRBJ2-5): DSGVTQTPKHLITATGQRVTLRCSPRSGDLSVYWYQQSLDQGLQFLIQYYNGEERAKGNILERFSAQQFPDLHSELNLSSLELGDSALYFCASSVLSGSSETQYFGPGTRLLVL.